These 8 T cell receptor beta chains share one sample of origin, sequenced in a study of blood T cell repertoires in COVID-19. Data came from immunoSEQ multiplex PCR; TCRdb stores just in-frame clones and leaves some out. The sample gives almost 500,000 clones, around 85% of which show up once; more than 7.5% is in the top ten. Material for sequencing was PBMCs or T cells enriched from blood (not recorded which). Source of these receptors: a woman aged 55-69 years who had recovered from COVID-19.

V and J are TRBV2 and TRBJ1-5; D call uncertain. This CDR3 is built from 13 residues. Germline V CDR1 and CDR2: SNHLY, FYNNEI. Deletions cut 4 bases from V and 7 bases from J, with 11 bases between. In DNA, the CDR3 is TGTGCCAGCAGTGTGGACTCGGGACAGCCCCAGCATTTT. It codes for CASSVDSGQPQHF.

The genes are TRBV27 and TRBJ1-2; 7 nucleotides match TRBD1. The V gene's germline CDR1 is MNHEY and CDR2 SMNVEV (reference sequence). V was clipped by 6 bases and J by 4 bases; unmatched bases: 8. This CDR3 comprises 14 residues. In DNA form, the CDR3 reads TGTGCCAGCAGCCCCCGACAGGGAGCCTATGGCTACACCTTC. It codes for CASSPRQGAYGYTF.

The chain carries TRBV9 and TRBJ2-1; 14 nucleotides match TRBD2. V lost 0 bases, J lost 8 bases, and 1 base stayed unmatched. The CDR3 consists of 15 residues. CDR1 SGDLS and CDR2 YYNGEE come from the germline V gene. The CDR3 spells CASSVEGLAGDEQFF. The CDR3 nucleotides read TGTGCCAGCAGCGTAGAGGGACTAGCGGGGGATGAGCAGTTCTTC.

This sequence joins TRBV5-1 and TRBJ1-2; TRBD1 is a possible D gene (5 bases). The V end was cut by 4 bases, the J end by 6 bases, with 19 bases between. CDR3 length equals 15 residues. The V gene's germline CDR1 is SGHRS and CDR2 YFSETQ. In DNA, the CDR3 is TGCGCCAGCAGCCCTCGGGAGGGGCGGTTGGATGGCTACACCTTC. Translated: CASSPREGRLDGYTF.

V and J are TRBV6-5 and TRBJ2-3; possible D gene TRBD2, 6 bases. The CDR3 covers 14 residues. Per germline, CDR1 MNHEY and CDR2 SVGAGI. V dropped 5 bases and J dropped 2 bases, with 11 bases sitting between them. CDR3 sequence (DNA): TGTGCCAGCAGTCCCTTGGACTACACAGATACGCAGTATTTT. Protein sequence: CASSPLDYTDTQYF.

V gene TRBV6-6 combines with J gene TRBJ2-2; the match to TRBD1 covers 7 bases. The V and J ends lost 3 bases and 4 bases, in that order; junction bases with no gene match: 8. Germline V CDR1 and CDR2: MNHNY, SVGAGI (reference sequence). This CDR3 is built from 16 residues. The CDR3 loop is CASSYKRGQGTGELFF. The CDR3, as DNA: TGTGCCAGCAGTTATAAGAGGGGGCAGGGCACCGGGGAGCTGTTTTTT.

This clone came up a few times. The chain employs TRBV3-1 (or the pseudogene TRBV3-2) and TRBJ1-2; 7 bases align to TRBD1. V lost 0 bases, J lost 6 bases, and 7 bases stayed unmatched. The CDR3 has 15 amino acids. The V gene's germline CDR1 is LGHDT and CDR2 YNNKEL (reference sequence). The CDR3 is CASSQELLTGNGYTF. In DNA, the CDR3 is TGTGCCAGCAGCCAAGAACTCTTGACAGGGAATGGCTACACCTTC.

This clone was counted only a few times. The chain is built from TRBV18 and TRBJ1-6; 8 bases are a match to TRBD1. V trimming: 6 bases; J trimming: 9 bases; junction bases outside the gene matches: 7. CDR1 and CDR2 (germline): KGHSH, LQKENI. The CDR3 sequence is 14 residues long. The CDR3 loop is CASSVDRGRSPLHF. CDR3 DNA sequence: TGTGCCAGCTCGGTCGACAGGGGACGTTCACCCCTCCACTTT.